The source of this TCR beta chain is a study of CD8 T cells in Susac syndrome. TCR beta from blood CD8+ and CD4+ T cells was sequenced. The healthy controls were matched to patients by age and sex. Bulk CD8+ and CD4+ cells came from magnetic negative isolation; CD8+ TEMRA by FACS. This CDR3 has 14 residues. CDR1 and CDR2 (germline): LGHDT, YNNKEL (reference sequence). Trimming removed 4 bases from V and 1 base from J, with 10 bases in between. An amount of RNA that ranged from about 0.45 to 1 ug was reverse transcribed with random hexamers. Coverage of TCR beta CDR3 amplification by immunoSEQ multiplex PCR extended to 54 Vbeta and 13 Jbeta. One entry per CDR3 protein, called by TCRdb with MiXCR from the immunoSEQ multiplex PCR reads. The sample shows some 180,000 distinct CDR3 sequences, about 95% of them seen only once.

Sequencing was carried out using CD4+ T cells from PBMCs. V usage is TRBV3-1 and J usage is TRBJ1-1; possibly TRBD1 for D (5 bases). The sequence was obtained from a human donor in good health. CDR3: CASSPAGRNTEAFF. The CDR3 nucleotides read TGTGCCAGCAGCCCGGCGGGGCGGAACACTGAAGCTTTCTTT.